Sequencing of this T cell receptor beta chain was carried out in a study of tumor and adjacent non-tumor tissue in lung cancer. Whole-study results and caveats: Compared with tumor, normal lung showed significantly lower TCR diversity.

No cell sorting was done before RNA was extracted from the tissue. More than 3 cm separated this lung sample from the edge of the tumor. The CDR3 totals 15 residues. The V gene's germline CDR1 is SQVTM and CDR2 ANQGSEA. The library came from three nested PCR rounds adapted from ARM-PCR protocols. TCRdb re-called the multiplex PCR reads through MiXCR, storing one row per CDR3 protein. The data contain some 66,000 distinct CDR3 sequences, around 64% of them singletons. Comments on this clonotype: What it binds is unknown.

This sequence was found in a man in his 70s with non-small cell lung cancer. The chain joins TRBV29-1 to TRBJ2-2; perhaps TRBD1 as D (5 bases). The source material was distant non-tumor lung tissue. CDR3 in amino acids: CNVCDRSSDTGELFF. CDR3 DNA sequence: TGCAACGTGTGTGACAGATCCTCGGACACCGGGGAGCTGTTTTTT.